The clone carrying this TCR beta chain was detected ten times or more. The antigen is not known. This record belongs to a study of T cells in Graves' hyperthyroidism and ophthalmopathy. TCR beta CDR3 region amplification was performed from RNA transcripts. TCR CDR3 underwent first-round RT-PCR with the HTBI primer set. TCRdb re-analysed the multiplex PCR reads in MiXCR, keeping a single row per CDR3 protein. The repertoire consists of about 400,000 distinct CDR3 sequences, with around 13% occurring once and the leading ten covering roughly 4.8%. Trimming left V 3 bases short and J 0 bases short, with 19 bases between. Germline CDR1 SGHRS, CDR2 YFSETQ. This CDR3 has 18 residues. Hyperthyroidism, newly diagnosed and lasting under 2 months, affected patients aged 18 to 65. Thyroid ultrasound and orbital computed tomography, with clinical symptoms and serum thyroxine and TRAb, informed diagnoses. Study-wide results and limits: Most thyroid clonotypes with frequency above 0.001 were detected in blood.

Sequencing was done on a sample of blood. The chain couples TRBV5-1 to TRBJ1-3; D may be TRBD1 (6 bases). This clonotype originated in a woman in her late teens or twenties with Graves' hyperthyroidism. The CDR3 nucleotides read TGCGCCAGCAGCTCGTACAAAGGAAAGGGGGACTCTGGAAACACCATATATTTT. Residues: CASSSYKGKGDSGNTIYF.